What follows are 8 T cell receptor beta chains derived from one specimen sequenced in a study of cytomegalovirus exposure and HLA in healthy donors. The PCR contained 60 Vbeta and 13 Jbeta primers. Some clones are missing from TCRdb's copy, which holds only in-frame ones; the method was immunoSEQ multiplex PCR. The sample consists of around 98,000 clones, 60% to 75% of them appearing once. The specimen sequenced was PBMCs. These receptors came from a female donor in good health and CMV-seronegative.

This clone showed up just a few times. The gene calls are TRBV30 and TRBJ1-4, with D possibly being TRBD1 (5 bases). Germline CDR1 and CDR2: GTSNPN and SVGIG (reference sequence). Trimming shortened V by 3 bases and J by 0 bases, and 14 bases separated the two germline ends. The length of the CDR3 is 16 residues. The CDR3 region is CAWSSWGEATNEKLFF. Written as DNA, the CDR3 is TGTGCCTGGAGCTCCTGGGGGGAGGCAACTAATGAAAAACTGTTTTTT.

This clone was detected a few times. CDR3 region: CASSTGQGSGYTF. The CDR3 bases are TGTGCCAGCAGCACGGGACAGGGAAGTGGCTACACCTTC. The J gene is TRBJ1-2, the V gene TRBV6-5; the match to TRBD1 covers 9 bases. The junction had 6 bases not matched to a gene; V was cut back by 6 bases and J by 7 bases. The CDR3 consists of 13 residues. Looked up from germline, CDR1 is MNHEY and CDR2 is SVGAGI.

This rearrangement joins TRBV30 to TRBJ2-5; 10 bases map to TRBD1. The CDR3 covers 12 residues. Losses at the gene ends were 4 bases for V and 10 bases for J; bases not matched to a gene: 6. CDR1 and CDR2 (germline): GTSNPN, SVGIG (reference sequence). CDR3 sequence (DNA): TGTGCCTGGATTTGGGACAGGGGTAACCAGTACTTC. Encoded protein: CAWIWDRGNQYF.

In this sample, this clone turned up a few times. This chain joins TRBV10-3 and TRBJ2-1; TRBD2 aligns across 10 bases. Germline-derived CDR1 and CDR2 are ENHRY and SYGVKD. The trim removed 9 bases at V and 9 bases at J, leaving 8 bases unmatched. The CDR3 is made up of 13 amino acids. CDR3 region: CAMTASGSLEQFF. CDR3 DNA sequence: TGTGCCATGACGGCTAGCGGGAGTCTTGAGCAGTTCTTC.

V gene TRBV15 combines with J gene TRBJ2-5, with 13 bases fitting TRBD2. The CDR3 is 16 amino acids. Germline assignment: CDR1 LNHNV and CDR2 YYDKDF (reference sequence). V dropped 0 bases and J dropped 5; count of bases not matched to a gene: 3. The CDR3 bases are TGTGCCACCAGCAGAGATCCGACTAGCGGGAGGGAGACCCAGTACTTC. This gives the protein CATSRDPTSGRETQYF.

This clone was detected once. The gene calls are TRBV14 and TRBJ2-1; maybe TRBD2 (5 bases). CDR1 and CDR2 (germline): SGHDN, FVKESK. The germline V and J ends were trimmed by 0 bases and 13 bases, with 13 bases remaining between them. The CDR3 is 13 amino acids. The CDR3 loop is CASSQDWGDYQFF. CDR3 DNA: TGTGCCAGCAGCCAAGATTGGGGAGACTACCAGTTCTTC.

The CDR3 DNA reads TGTGCCAGCAGTTTAGTCAACCCTGGACTAGCGGGAGCAAACGAGCAGTACTTC. Translated, it gives CASSLVNPGLAGANEQYF. This chain uses TRBV27 with TRBJ2-7; TRBD2 matches 13 bases. There are 18 residues in the CDR3. Germline assignment: CDR1 MNHEY and CDR2 SMNVEV (reference sequence). V lost 2 bases to trimming and J lost 5 bases; unmatched junction nucleotides: 12.

This chain uses TRBV7-2 with TRBJ1-1; D gene uncertain. This CDR3 has 13 residues. Germline V gives CDR1 SGHTA, CDR2 FQGNSA. Trimming took off 4 bases at V and 1 base at J, with 7 bases between the two ends. Here the CDR3 DNA reads TGTGCCAGCAGCTCGAAGCCGAACACTGAAGCTTTCTTT. As protein: CASSSKPNTEAFF.